What follows is one TCR beta chain and its context. Its cognate antigen is unknown. The CDR3 runs 12 residues. Trimming shortened V by 0 bases and J by 6 bases, and 8 bases separated the two germline ends. Germline V CDR1 and CDR2: DFQATT, SNEGSKA (reference sequence). Through a sample-barcoded 5' primer and a J-beta primer mix, a second PCR was run for 7 to 11 cycles. TCRdb recomputed calls from the 5' RACE reads with MiXCR, one row per CDR3 protein. The sample has about 1.8 million distinct CDR3 sequences, about 50% seen once. This specimen comes from a study of blood T cells in healthy people across ages. Study findings and constraints: Among T cells, TCR beta diversity per million cells dropped roughly linearly as age rose.

The TCR sequence derives from a woman between 35 and 50 years old in good health. The sequencing input was blood. This chain uses TRBV20-1 with TRBJ1-2, with no clear D. The CDR3: CSARDLHNGYTF. Here the CDR3 DNA reads TGCAGTGCTAGAGATCTGCACAATGGCTACACCTTC.